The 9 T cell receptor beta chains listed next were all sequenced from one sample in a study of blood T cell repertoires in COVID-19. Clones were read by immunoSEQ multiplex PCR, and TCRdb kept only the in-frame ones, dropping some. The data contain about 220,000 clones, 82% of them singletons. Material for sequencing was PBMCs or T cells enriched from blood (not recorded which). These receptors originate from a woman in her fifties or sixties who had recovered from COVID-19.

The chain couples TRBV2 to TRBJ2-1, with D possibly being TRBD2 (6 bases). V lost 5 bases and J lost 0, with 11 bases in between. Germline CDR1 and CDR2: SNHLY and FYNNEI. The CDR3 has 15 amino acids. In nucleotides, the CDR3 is TGTGCCAGCAGTCAGGACGGGAGCTCCTACAATGAGCAGTTCTTC. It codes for CASSQDGSSYNEQFF. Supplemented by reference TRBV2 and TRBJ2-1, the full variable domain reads EPEVTQTPSHQVTQMGQEVILRCVPISNHLYFYWYRQILGQKVEFLVSFYNNEISEKSEIFDDQFSVERPDGSNFTLKIRSTKLEDSAMYFCASSQDGSSYNEQFFGPGTRLTVL.

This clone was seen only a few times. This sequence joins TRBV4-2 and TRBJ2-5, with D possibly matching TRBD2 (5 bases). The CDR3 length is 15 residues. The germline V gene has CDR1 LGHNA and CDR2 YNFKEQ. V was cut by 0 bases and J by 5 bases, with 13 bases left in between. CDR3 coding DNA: TGTGCCAGCAGCCAAGAGGCGGACTCAACGGAGACCCAGTACTTC. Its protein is CASSQEADSTETQYF.

The CDR3: CASSIGGLAVYNEQFF. Here the CDR3 DNA reads TGTGCCAGTAGTATAGGAGGCCTAGCGGTCTACAATGAGCAGTTCTTC. The chain is built from TRBV19 and TRBJ2-1; 7 bases line up with TRBD2. Germline values: CDR1 LNHDA, CDR2 SQIVND (reference sequence). The CDR3 is 16 amino acids. V lost 1 base, J lost 3 bases, and 6 bases stayed unmatched. The variable domain in full, completed from reference TRBV19 and TRBJ2-1, reads DGGITQSPKYLFRKEGQNVTLSCEQNLNHDAMYWYRQDPGQGLRLIYYSQIVNDFQKGDIAEGYSVSREKKESFPLTVTSAQKNPTAFYLCASSIGGLAVYNEQFFGPGTRLTVL.

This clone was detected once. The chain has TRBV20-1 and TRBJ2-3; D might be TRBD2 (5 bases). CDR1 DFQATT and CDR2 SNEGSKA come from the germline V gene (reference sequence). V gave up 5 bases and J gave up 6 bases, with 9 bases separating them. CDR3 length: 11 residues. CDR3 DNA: TGCAGTGCTTATACTAGGGATACGCAGTATTTT. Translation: CSAYTRDTQYF.

As DNA, the CDR3 is TGTGCCAGTAGAGAGGGACAGGGCAATTCACCCCTCCACTTT. It encodes CASREGQGNSPLHF. The chain carries TRBV19 and TRBJ1-6, with 9 bases fitting TRBD1. Germline CDR1 reads LNHDA; CDR2 reads SQIVND (reference sequence). CDR3 length: 14 residues. V dropped 6 bases and J dropped 7; count of bases not matched to a gene: 4. The variable domain in full, with the rest retrieved from reference TRBV19 and TRBJ1-6, is DGGITQSPKYLFRKEGQNVTLSCEQNLNHDAMYWYRQDPGQGLRLIYYSQIVNDFQKGDIAEGYSVSREKKESFPLTVTSAQKNPTAFYLCASREGQGNSPLHFGNGTRLTVT.

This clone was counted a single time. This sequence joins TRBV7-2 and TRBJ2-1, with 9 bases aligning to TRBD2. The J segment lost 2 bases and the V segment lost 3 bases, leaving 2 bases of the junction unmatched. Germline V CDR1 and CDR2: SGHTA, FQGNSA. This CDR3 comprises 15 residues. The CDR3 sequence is CASSLGLATYNEQFF. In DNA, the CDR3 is TGTGCCAGCAGCTTGGGACTAGCTACCTACAATGAGCAGTTCTTC.

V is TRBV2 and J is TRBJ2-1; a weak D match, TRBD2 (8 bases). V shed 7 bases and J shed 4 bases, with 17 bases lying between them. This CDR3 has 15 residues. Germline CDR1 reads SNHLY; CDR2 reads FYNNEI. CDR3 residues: CASTAGGTRYNEQFF. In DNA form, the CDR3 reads TGTGCCAGCACCGCAGGGGGGACTAGATACAATGAGCAGTTCTTC.

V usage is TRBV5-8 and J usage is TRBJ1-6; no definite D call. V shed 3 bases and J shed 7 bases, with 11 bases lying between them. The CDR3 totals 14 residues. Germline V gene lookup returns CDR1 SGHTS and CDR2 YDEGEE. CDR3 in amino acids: CASSSGSLNSPLHF. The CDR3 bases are TGTGCCAGCAGCTCGGGATCCTTAAATTCACCCCTCCACTTT.

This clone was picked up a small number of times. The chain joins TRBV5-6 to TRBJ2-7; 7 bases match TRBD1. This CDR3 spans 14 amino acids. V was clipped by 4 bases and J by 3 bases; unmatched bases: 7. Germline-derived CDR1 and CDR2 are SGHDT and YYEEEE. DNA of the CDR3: TGTGCCAGCAGCCGACAGGGACGGAACTACGAGCAGTACTTC. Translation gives CASSRQGRNYEQYF. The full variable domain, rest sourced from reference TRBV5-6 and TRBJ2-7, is DAGVTQSPTHLIKTRGQQVTLRCSPKSGHDTVSWYQQALGQGPQFIFQYYEEEERQRGNFPDRFSGHQFPNYSSELNVNALLLGDSALYLCASSRQGRNYEQYFGPGTRLTVT.